This T cell receptor beta chain was identified in a study of blood T cell repertoires in COVID-19. Overall study context: Whether acute or convalescent, the COVID-19 samples came from the United States, Italy and Spain. PBMCs, B-cell-depleted T cells, or T cells were the source of the cDNA or gDNA that made up the material.

Membership in each cohort depended on participant-reported clinical history. Sequencing used immunoSEQ multiplex PCR; TCRdb keeps in-frame clones, though not all of them. The table records about 180,000 clones, about 82% of them present only once. Trimming removed 3 bases from V and 7 bases from J; junction bases left unmatched: 6. CDR3 length: 15 residues. In germline, CDR1 is SGDLS, CDR2 YYNGEE. Sequences were obtained from PBMCs or T cells enriched from blood (not recorded which). The V gene is TRBV9, the J gene TRBJ1-4; TRBD1 aligns across 10 bases. The receptor's source is a woman younger than 45 who had recovered from COVID-19. This chain's CDR3 is CASSATGTGAEKLFF. The CDR3 coding sequence is TGTGCCAGCAGCGCCACCGGGACAGGGGCTGAAAAACTGTTTTTT.